The TCR beta chain under discussion was sequenced for a study of CD8 T cells in Susac syndrome. A quantity of roughly 0.5 to 1 ug RNA underwent reverse transcription using random hexamers. Amplification of TCR beta CDR3 spanned 54 Vbeta and 13 Jbeta via immunoSEQ multiplex PCR. TCRdb processed the immunoSEQ multiplex PCR reads anew with MiXCR; each CDR3 protein has one entry. The repertoire has 45,000 to 60,000 distinct CDR3 sequences, 90% to 95% of them found once; the top ten carry around 0.41%. From blood CD8+ and CD4+ T cells, TCR beta sequences were generated. The individuals used as controls were healthy donors who had been matched for both age and sex. TEMRA cells were FACS-enriched, with CD8+ and CD4+ T cells isolated negatively. The length of the CDR3 is 14 residues. CDR1 is MNHEY, CDR2 SVGEGT, per germline. V was shortened by 2 bases and J by 0 bases, with 5 bases between the two germline ends.

This rearrangement joins TRBV6-2 or TRBV6-3 to TRBJ1-5; no definite D call. This TCR was sampled from a human donor in good health. The material sequenced was CD8+ T cells from PBMCs. The CDR3 is CASSYPYSNQPQHF. CDR3 DNA: TGTGCCAGCAGTTACCCCTATAGCAATCAGCCCCAGCATTTT.